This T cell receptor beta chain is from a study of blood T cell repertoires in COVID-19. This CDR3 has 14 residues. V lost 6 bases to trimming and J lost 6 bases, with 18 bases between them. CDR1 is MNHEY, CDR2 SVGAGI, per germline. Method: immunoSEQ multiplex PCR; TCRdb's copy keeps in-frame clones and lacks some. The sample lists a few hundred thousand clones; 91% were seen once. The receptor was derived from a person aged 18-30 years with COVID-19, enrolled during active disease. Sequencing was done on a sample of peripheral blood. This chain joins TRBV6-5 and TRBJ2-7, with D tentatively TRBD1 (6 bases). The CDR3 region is CASRPISGAVEQYF. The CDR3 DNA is TGTGCCAGCAGACCCATATCAGGGGCTGTCGAGCAGTACTTC.